Reported below is one T cell receptor beta chain. This clone was counted only a few times. No antigen is known for it. No base qualities exist here, and no much larger clone lies one base off it. In light of the paper, this sample's treatment or condition label describes: about 20 received Ad26.COV2.S at low or high dose, single or two shots; about 5 received placebo; per-sample allocation not given. For vaccine and placebo recipients, the sequenced repertoires came from samples collected on day 63 after the first injection. Between 29 July and 7 August 2020, Cohort 1b enrolled around 24 adults aged 18-55 years at one site in Boston, USA. As a vaccine, Ad26.COV2.S was a replication-incompetent adenovirus type 26 vector that expressed a prefusion-stabilized SARS-CoV-2 spike protein derived from the original Wuhan strain. This sample was included in a study of Ad26.COV2.S vaccination and SARS-CoV-2 variants (dated by TCRdb to about 2021). Regarding the study in general: Vaccine-arm donors were drawn from COV1001, a multicentre, randomized, double-blind, placebo-controlled phase I-IIa trial of Ad26.COV2.S in healthy adults. The TCR-sequenced set comprised about 32 samples: around 20 Ad26.COV2.S vaccine recipients, 5 placebo recipients and 8 SARS-CoV-2 convalescent individuals. The specificity and breadth of SARS-CoV-2-reactive T cell receptors after Ad26.COV2.S vaccination were assessed by TCRbeta repertoire sequencing. Ad26.COV2.S was administered intramuscularly at a dose of 5x10^10 or 1x10^11 viral particles, either as one shot or as two shots given 56 days apart. Throughout the experiments and outcome assessment, investigators stayed blinded to trial group allocation. Trial participants were randomized into five groups of five: low-dose or high-dose Ad26.COV2.S given once or twice, or placebo on both occasions. General study outcomes and caveats: According to the authors, total T cell responses may have been underestimated by the TCR breadth and depth analyses. Vaccine and placebo recipients had comparable non-spike TCR breadth, which fits with the vaccine containing only spike. Spike-specific TCR breadth was higher in Ad26.COV2.S recipients than in placebo recipients (P = 0.0014). The study lacked the statistical power to compare responses across vaccine doses or regimens. After vaccination, substantial breadth of spike-specific CD8+ and CD4+ T cell responses was reported.

Compared with germline, V lacks 1 base and J lacks 0 bases; bases without a gene match: 5. The germline V gene (reference sequence) gives CDR1 as MNHEY and CDR2 as SMNVEV. Taken from cysteine to phenylalanine, the CDR3 has 18 residues. The read is trimmed to its CDR3 DNA, 54 bases read in frame from base 1. The immunoSEQ Assay was used to sequence TCRbeta CDR3 regions. After extraction, genomic DNA underwent amplification by bias-controlled multiplex PCR, followed by high-throughput sequencing. Concerning the study's data processing: To quantify the absolute abundance of every unique TCRbeta CDR3 region, sequences were collapsed and filtered. T cell fraction was estimated by normalizing TCRbeta template counts to usable DNA, which was measured by amplifying reference genes present in all nucleated cells. Repertoire TCRs were annotated as SARS-CoV-2-specific by exact matching of V gene, CDR3 amino acid sequence and J gene to a known reactive TCR set. The reference SARS-CoV-2 TCR set was obtained from MIRA and was filtered for enrichment in COVID-19-positive ImmuneCODE repertoires, whereby public or cross-reactive TCRs were removed. Using the MIRA antigens, annotated TCRs were further analysed by specific ORF or by position within an ORF. Depth was the summed frequency of annotated unique rearrangements, while breadth was defined as annotated unique rearrangements over total unique productive rearrangements. TCR breadth was compared between groups using two-sided Wilcoxon rank-sum tests. In TCRdb, the immuneACCESS table is reduced to in-frame sequences with V and J assigned. These tables do not hold every clone; where another copy was compared, an unresolved V gene accounts for under half, and the others remain unexplained. Clone size and the V and J calls come from that table; the DNA yielded D and trimming. This sample lists 440,000 or so clones; roughly nine tenths were detected once. The ten largest clones capture roughly 1.7% of the sample.

The chain is made from TRBV27 and TRBJ1-6; 8 middle bases align to TRBD1. The origin of this receptor is a person aged 18-60 years who received the Ad26.COV2.S COVID-19 vaccine or a placebo. This material consisted of peripheral blood, taken in a trial of Ad26.COV2.S vaccine versus placebo. The sequence in DNA is TGTGCCAGCAGTTTATTCGGGACAGGCAGCTCCTATAATTCACCCCTCCACTTT. It specifies CASSLFGTGSSYNSPLHF.